The 23 T cell receptor beta chains reported below all come from one sample, sequenced in a study of a mutant IDH1 vaccine in newly diagnosed glioma. Only in-frame clones appear in the TCRdb table, and some are missing; sequencing was by immunoSEQ multiplex PCR. The table lists around 11,000 clones, 70% to 90% of them singletons, with around 4.9% in the top ten. These receptors' antigens are unknown. The sample's time point: week 23, last vaccination. Doses of 300 ug of mutant IDH1 20-mer peptide were given with topical imiquimod. The specimen comprised PBMCs, sampled from a glioma patient whose treatment included an IDH1 peptide vaccine. The receptor source for this set is a woman between 35 and 50 years old with glioma. Some clones in this sample may be carry-over from other donors' samples.

The chain combines TRBV11-2 with TRBJ2-7; D not resolved. Trimming stripped 0 bases from V and 4 bases from J, with 4 bases between. From germline, CDR1 is SGHAT and CDR2 FQNNGV. This CDR3 contains 12 residues. CDR3 loop: CASSLDGYEQYF. CDR3 DNA: TGTGCCAGCAGCTTAGATGGGTACGAGCAGTACTTC.

V and J are TRBV19 and TRBJ2-6; 8 nucleotides align to TRBD1. This CDR3 contains 15 residues. Trimming at V came to 7 bases and at J to 3 bases, leaving 5 bases not matched to a gene. The germline V gene encodes CDR1 LNHDA and CDR2 SQIVND (reference sequence). The CDR3 is CASNAGGGGANVLTF. The CDR3 DNA follows: TGTGCCAGTAATGCAGGGGGCGGTGGGGCCAACGTCCTGACTTTC.

This clone has a single count. The rearrangement uses TRBV5-1 and TRBJ2-2, with 13 bases that match TRBD2. The junction had 2 bases not matched to a gene; V was cut back by 2 bases and J by 1 base. In germline, CDR1 is SGHRS, CDR2 YFSETQ. The CDR3 sequence is 17 residues long. CDR3 in amino acids: CASSFRLAGGNTGELFF. The CDR3, as DNA: TGCGCCAGCAGCTTTCGACTAGCGGGAGGGAACACCGGGGAGCTGTTTTTT. The full variable domain, completed using reference TRBV5-1 and TRBJ2-2, is KAGVTQTPRYLIKTRGQQVTLSCSPISGHRSVSWYQQTPGQGLQFLFEYFSETQRNKGNFPGRFSGRQFSNSRSEMNVSTLELGDSALYLCASSFRLAGGNTGELFFGEGSRLTVL.

The chain has TRBV4-3 and TRBJ2-1; TRBD2 aligns across 8 bases. The CDR3 extends over 17 amino acids. J gave up 3 bases and V 0 bases, and 7 bases lay outside the gene matches. Germline CDR1 LGHNA, CDR2 YSLEER. CDR3 DNA sequence: TGCGCCAGCAGCCAAGAACCGGGGGGGGCAAACTACAATGAGCAGTTCTTC. It encodes CASSQEPGGANYNEQFF.

V usage is TRBV27 and J usage is TRBJ2-2, with 9 bases fitting TRBD2. From germline, CDR1 is MNHEY and CDR2 SMNVEV (reference sequence). The CDR3 runs to 15 residues. The V gene end was trimmed by 2 bases and the J gene end by 9 bases; junction bases not matched to a gene: 7. The CDR3 DNA sequence: TGTGCCAGCAGTTTAGCGGGGGGGCCGAAGAGGGAGCTGTTTTTT. It translates to CASSLAGGPKRELFF.

The rearrangement links TRBV6-6 to TRBJ2-5, with a weak D call TRBD1 (6 bases). This CDR3 contains 15 residues. Trimming removed 5 bases at V and 5 bases at J, with 18 bases between. Per germline, CDR1 MNHNY and CDR2 SVGAGI (reference sequence). The CDR3 here is CASSRSTGLMETQYF. In nucleotides, the CDR3 is TGTGCCAGCAGTAGATCCACAGGGCTCATGGAGACCCAGTACTTC.

The chain employs TRBV2 and TRBJ2-1; D is perhaps TRBD1 (5 bases). Trimming cost V 6 bases and J 0 bases, with 12 bases left between them. This CDR3 spans 15 amino acids. In germline, CDR1 is SNHLY, CDR2 FYNNEI. The CDR3 here is CASRDTGVSYNEQFF. CDR3 sequence (DNA): TGTGCCAGCAGAGATACAGGCGTCTCCTACAATGAGCAGTTCTTC.

The chain recombines TRBV30 with TRBJ1-4; possibly TRBD1 for D (5 bases). Germline V gene lookup returns CDR1 GTSNPN and CDR2 SVGIG (reference sequence). V was shortened by 1 base and J by 5 bases, with 11 bases between the two germline ends. CDR3 length equals 14 residues. Here the CDR3 reads CAWSDGTLNEKLFF. CDR3 sequence (DNA): TGTGCCTGGAGTGATGGGACGCTAAATGAAAAACTGTTTTTT. Using reference TRBV30 and TRBJ1-4 for the parts outside the CDR3, the full variable domain is SQTIHQWPATLVQPVGSPLSLECTVEGTSNPNLYWYRQAAGRGLQLLFYSVGIGQISSEVPQNLSASRPQDRQFILSSKKLLLSDSGFYLCAWSDGTLNEKLFFGSGTQLSVL.

This chain links TRBV5-1 with TRBJ1-6, with D tentatively TRBD1 (5 bases). Trimming removed 4 bases from V and 5 bases from J, with 13 bases in between. This CDR3 is 15 amino acids long. CDR1 and CDR2 from the germline V gene are SGHRS and YFSETQ. CDR3 sequence (DNA): TGCGCCAGCAGCCCAGGGACCAACAATAATTCACCCCTCCACTTT. It is translated as CASSPGTNNNSPLHF.

In its sample, this clone was seen once. The chain carries TRBV5-1 and TRBJ1-3, with D possibly being TRBD1 (5 bases). The germline CDR1 and CDR2 sequences are SGHRS and YFSETQ. The V end was cut by 5 bases, the J end by 8 bases, with 23 bases between. This CDR3 comprises 16 residues. CDR3 coding DNA: TGCGCCAGCAGTCCGGAACTAACAGGTCTGCCGGACACCATATATTTT. Translating gives CASSPELTGLPDTIYF.

This sequence joins TRBV27 and TRBJ2-1; the match to TRBD2 covers 13 bases. Germline V CDR1 and CDR2: MNHEY, SMNVEV (reference sequence). There are 16 residues in the CDR3. V was clipped by 6 bases and J by 8 bases; unmatched bases: 10. The CDR3 loop is CASRRTSGSSRHEQFF. The CDR3 DNA is TGTGCCAGCAGACGGACTAGCGGGAGTTCCCGTCATGAGCAGTTCTTC.

The chain joins TRBV14 to TRBJ2-3, with unresolved D. V lost 0 bases and J lost 2, with 15 bases in between. The CDR3 has 17 amino acids. Germline CDR1 SGHDN, CDR2 FVKESK. The CDR3 protein is CASSQELLRVFTDTQYF. In nucleotides, the CDR3 is TGTGCCAGCAGCCAAGAGTTGCTTCGGGTCTTCACAGATACGCAGTATTTT.

J is TRBJ1-2 and V is TRBV5-1; D is possibly TRBD1 (6 bases). The CDR3 runs 13 residues. The germline gives CDR1 SGHRS, CDR2 YFSETQ. Trimming took 0 bases from V and 8 from J, leaving 11 bases between them. In DNA form, the CDR3 reads TGCGCCAGCAGCTTGGACACAGGGATCGGCTACACCTTC. Its protein is CASSLDTGIGYTF. Based on the CDR3 plus reference TRBV5-1 and TRBJ1-2, the full variable domain is KAGVTQTPRYLIKTRGQQVTLSCSPISGHRSVSWYQQTPGQGLQFLFEYFSETQRNKGNFPGRFSGRQFSNSRSEMNVSTLELGDSALYLCASSLDTGIGYTFGSGTRLTVV.

The chain uses TRBV4-2 and TRBJ1-3; D is unresolved. The V gene's germline CDR1 is LGHNA and CDR2 YNFKEQ. The CDR3 is made up of 16 amino acids. Trimming took off 2 bases at V and 8 bases at J, with 19 bases between the two ends. CDR3 nucleotide sequence: TGTGCCAGCAGCCAACTCACGAGGACGGCTTTATACACCATATATTTT. Translating it yields CASSQLTRTALYTIYF.

This clone was picked up a small number of times. The chain uses TRBV7-8 and TRBJ1-2; no clear D. Trimming removed 1 base from V and 4 bases from J, with 13 bases in between. This CDR3 contains 15 residues. In germline, CDR1 is SGHVS, CDR2 FQNEAQ. CDR3 loop: CASSLVPEESYGYTF. In nucleotides, the CDR3 is TGTGCCAGCAGCTTAGTTCCAGAGGAATCCTATGGCTACACCTTC.

The chain is built from TRBV7-2 and TRBJ1-5; D is perhaps TRBD1 (6 bases). The V end lost 1 base, the J end lost 6 bases, and 16 bases lay between the germline ends. CDR1 SGHTA and CDR2 FQGNSA come from the germline V gene. The CDR3 is 16 residues long. The CDR3, as DNA: TGTGCCAGCAGCTTAGTAGGGGGAGGGGCCGTTCAGCCCCAGCATTTT. Translating it yields CASSLVGGGAVQPQHF.

The gene calls are TRBV6-5 and TRBJ2-4; tentatively, D is TRBD1 (6 bases). Trimming removed 4 bases at V and 7 bases at J, with 17 bases between. The CDR3 has 15 residues. Per the germline V gene, CDR1 is MNHEY and CDR2 is SVGAGI. The CDR3 loop reads CASSLGGKGTNIQYF. The CDR3 nucleotides are TGTGCCAGCAGTTTAGGGGGAAAGGGAACGAACATTCAGTACTTC.

The gene calls are TRBV2 and TRBJ2-1; D remains unclear. V was cut by 0 bases and J by 5 bases, with 5 bases left in between. This CDR3 has 13 amino acids. Germline V gene lookup returns CDR1 SNHLY and CDR2 FYNNEI. The CDR3 sequence: CASSEAEDNEQFF. The CDR3 nucleotides read TGTGCCAGCAGTGAAGCGGAAGACAATGAGCAGTTCTTC.

This clone was seen just once. This chain joins TRBV5-1 and TRBJ2-1, with 8 bases lining up with TRBD2. Germline V lookup: CDR1 SGHRS, CDR2 YFSETQ. CDR3 length: 16 amino acids. V gave up 1 base and J gave up 8 bases; unmatched junction bases: 11. The DNA of the CDR3 is TGCGCCAGCAGCTTGTGGGGCGGGACTAGTGGGGATGAGCAGTTCTTC. Encoded protein: CASSLWGGTSGDEQFF.

The V and J genes are TRBV6-5 and TRBJ2-7; the D call may be TRBD1 or TRBD2 (5 bases each). The ends were cut back, 7 bases at V and 5 bases at J, with 21 bases in the middle. Germline loops: CDR1 MNHEY, CDR2 SVGAGI. The CDR3 spans 15 residues. This chain's CDR3 is CASTSDPGTKDEQYF. The CDR3 DNA is TGTGCCAGCACCTCTGACCCCGGGACGAAGGACGAGCAGTACTTC.

The chain has TRBV29-1 and TRBJ1-2, with D maybe TRBD1 (5 bases). This CDR3 spans 12 amino acids. V lost 2 bases and J 4 bases, leaving 8 bases between the germline ends. Germline CDR1 and CDR2: SQVTM and ANQGSEA. CDR3 residues: CSVESRAYGYTF. The DNA for the CDR3 is TGCAGCGTTGAAAGCAGGGCCTATGGCTACACCTTC.

The J gene is TRBJ2-1, the V gene TRBV29-1; the match to TRBD1 covers 9 bases. CDR3 size: 14 residues. Looked up from germline, CDR1 is SQVTM and CDR2 is ANQGSEA. V was pared by 6 bases and J by 2 bases, with 5 bases of the junction left unmatched. The CDR3 protein is CSVGTGLTYNEQFF. CDR3 DNA: TGCAGCGTCGGGACAGGGCTGACCTACAATGAGCAGTTCTTC.

The chain joins TRBV6-6 to TRBJ2-5, with D uncertain. The V end lost 0 bases, the J end lost 4 bases, and 6 bases lay between the germline ends. This CDR3 is 13 amino acids long. Germline V lookup: CDR1 MNHNY, CDR2 SVGAGI (reference sequence). The CDR3 is CASSYSGRETQYF. In nucleotides, the CDR3 is TGTGCCAGCAGTTACTCTGGCAGAGAGACCCAGTACTTC.